Presented here are 15 T cell receptor beta chains from one specimen sequenced in a study of OX40 agonist ivuxolimab in advanced cancers. The repertoire was sequenced with immunoSEQ multiplex PCR; TCRdb's copy has only in-frame clones and lacks some. The repertoire has about 82,000 clones, approximately 86% of them found once; the top ten carry 0.85% to 1%. Sample: CD4+ or CD8+ T cells sorted from blood, taken in a trial of the OX40 agonist ivuxolimab. The source of these receptors is an adult with an advanced solid tumor such as melanoma, head and neck, liver or kidney cancer.

CDR3 amino acids: CASSGKGRAYEQYF. The CDR3 region has the DNA TGTGCCAGCAGCGGAAAGGGACGCGCCTACGAGCAGTACTTC. This chain connects TRBV7-2 to TRBJ2-7, with D perhaps TRBD1 or TRBD2 (5 bases each). CDR1 SGHTA and CDR2 FQGNSA come from the germline V gene. CDR3 length: 14 amino acids. Trimming removed 5 bases at V and 2 bases at J, with 13 bases between.

The chain carries TRBV5-1 and TRBJ2-7; 14 positions match TRBD2. V was clipped by 4 bases and J by 2 bases; unmatched bases: 11. This CDR3 has 18 residues. Germline-derived CDR1 and CDR2 are SGHRS and YFSETQ. The DNA of the CDR3 is TGCGCCAGCAGCCCCGGACTAGCGGGGGGATACTTCACCTACGAGCAGTACTTC. It is translated as CASSPGLAGGYFTYEQYF.

The chain uses TRBV29-1 and TRBJ1-1; no definite D call. The CDR3 has 13 residues. V lost 2 bases and J lost 0, with 7 bases in between. CDR1 SQVTM and CDR2 ANQGSEA come from the germline V gene. This CDR3 is CSVEKNLNTEAFF. For the CDR3, the DNA is TGCAGCGTTGAAAAGAATTTGAACACTGAAGCTTTCTTT.

This clone was counted at least ten times. The chain carries TRBV11-2 and TRBJ2-7; tentatively, D is TRBD1 (5 bases). V shed 4 bases and J shed 2 bases, with 15 bases lying between them. The CDR3 loop spans 15 amino acids. Looked up from germline, CDR1 is SGHAT and CDR2 is FQNNGV. The CDR3 protein is CASSYGQGLTYEQYF. DNA of the CDR3: TGTGCCAGCAGCTACGGGCAGGGATTAACCTACGAGCAGTACTTC. The variable domain in full, completed from reference TRBV11-2 and TRBJ2-7, reads EAGVAQSPRYKIIEKRQSVAFWCNPISGHATLYWYQQILGQGPKLLIQFQNNGVVDDSQLPKDRFSAERLKGVDSTLKIQPAKLEDSAVYLCASSYGQGLTYEQYFGPGTRLTVT.

The chain couples TRBV2 to TRBJ1-5; D not certain. The germline V gene encodes CDR1 SNHLY and CDR2 FYNNEI. Trimming cost V 4 bases and J 4 bases, with 8 bases left between them. This CDR3 has 13 amino acids. CDR3 amino acids: CASSGGGNQPQHF. CDR3 nucleotides: TGTGCCAGCAGTGGAGGAGGGAATCAGCCCCAGCATTTT.

This chain links TRBV11-2 with TRBJ1-2; no clear D gene. V lost 6 bases and J lost 6, with 17 bases in between. Per germline, CDR1 SGHAT and CDR2 FQNNGV. CDR3 length: 14 residues. The CDR3 nucleotides read TGTGCCAGCAGTTTTACTATCCCCGGGCATGGCTACACCTTC. Its translation: CASSFTIPGHGYTF.

The V gene is TRBV20-1, the J gene TRBJ1-2; D perhaps matches TRBD1 (6 bases). CDR3 length: 11 amino acids. Per the germline V gene, CDR1 is DFQATT and CDR2 is SNEGSKA (reference sequence). Trimming shortened V by 6 bases and J by 5 bases, and 10 bases separated the two germline ends. The CDR3 DNA sequence: TGCAGTGCCCCAGGGGTGTATGGCTACACCTTC. Translating gives CSAPGVYGYTF.

The rearrangement links TRBV5-1 to TRBJ2-5, with no clear D. Germline V CDR1 and CDR2: SGHRS, YFSETQ. The CDR3 totals 14 residues. V lost 1 base, J lost 0 bases, and 7 bases lay in between. The CDR3 DNA reads as TGCGCCAGCAGCTTGCGGAGCGACCAAGAGACCCAGTACTTC. Its translation: CASSLRSDQETQYF. Full variable domain (missing parts from reference TRBV5-1 and TRBJ2-5): KAGVTQTPRYLIKTRGQQVTLSCSPISGHRSVSWYQQTPGQGLQFLFEYFSETQRNKGNFPGRFSGRQFSNSRSEMNVSTLELGDSALYLCASSLRSDQETQYFGPGTRLLVL.

The chain carries TRBV30 and TRBJ2-1; TRBD2 is a possible D gene (6 bases). The CDR3 contains 15 residues. The V end lost 3 bases, the J end lost 1 base, and 13 bases lay between the germline ends. Germline CDR1 is GTSNPN and CDR2 is SVGIG (reference sequence). The CDR3 DNA follows: TGTGCCTGGAGCGGTCGCGGGATGTCCTACAATGAGCAGTTCTTC. Amino acids: CAWSGRGMSYNEQFF.

The rearrangement joins TRBV11-1 to TRBJ2-5; TRBD2 agrees at 9 bases. V lost 1 base to trimming and J lost 1 base; unmatched junction nucleotides: 4. CDR1 and CDR2 (germline): SGHAT, FQDESV (reference sequence). This CDR3 comprises 16 residues. Here the CDR3 reads CASSLGGLAIQETQYF. For the CDR3, the DNA is TGTGCCAGCAGCTTAGGGGGACTAGCAATCCAAGAGACCCAGTACTTC.

The rearrangement links TRBV6-5 to TRBJ2-1; TRBD2 matches at 7 bases. CDR3 length equals 16 residues. Germline V gene sequence: CDR1 MNHEY, CDR2 SVGAGI. Trimming removed 2 bases from V and 7 bases from J; junction bases left unmatched: 11. CDR3 bases: TGTGCCAGCAGTTACCTCAGCGGGACGAGCGTGAATGAGCAGTTCTTC. It encodes CASSYLSGTSVNEQFF.

The chain recombines TRBV19 with TRBJ2-7; 10 bases are a match to TRBD2. The V gene end was trimmed by 4 bases and the J gene end by 2 bases; junction bases not matched to a gene: 8. Germline lookup yields CDR1 LNHDA and CDR2 SQIVND (reference sequence). This CDR3 spans 16 amino acids. The CDR3 spells CASSTLSGRGAYEQYF. CDR3 coding DNA: TGTGCCAGTAGTACCCTAAGCGGGAGGGGTGCCTACGAGCAGTACTTC. The whole variable domain, filled in from reference TRBV19 and TRBJ2-7, reads DGGITQSPKYLFRKEGQNVTLSCEQNLNHDAMYWYRQDPGQGLRLIYYSQIVNDFQKGDIAEGYSVSREKKESFPLTVTSAQKNPTAFYLCASSTLSGRGAYEQYFGPGTRLTVT.

This CDR3 reads CASSPGGYAINEQFF. The CDR3 DNA reads TGTGCCAGCAGCCCCGGAGGGTACGCAATCAATGAGCAGTTCTTC. This chain connects TRBV5-4 to TRBJ2-1; D is possibly TRBD2 (6 bases). The germline V gene encodes CDR1 SGHNT and CDR2 YYREEE (reference sequence). The length of the CDR3 is 15 residues. The V gene lost 4 bases and the J gene lost 6 bases, with 17 bases spanning the gap. The full variable domain, in which reference TRBV5-4 and TRBJ2-1 provide the parts outside the CDR3, is ETGVTQSPTHLIKTRGQQVTLRCSSQSGHNTVSWYQQALGQGPQFIFQYYREEENGRGNFPPRFSGLQFPNYSSELNVNALELDDSALYLCASSPGGYAINEQFFGPGTRLTVL.

This chain connects TRBV19 to TRBJ1-1; D ambiguous. The germline CDR1 and CDR2 sequences are LNHDA and SQIVND (reference sequence). With 3 bases removed from V and 1 base from J, the gap between germline ends came to 3 bases. This CDR3 has 12 amino acids. The chain's CDR3 is CASSIGNTEAFF. The CDR3 coding sequence is TGTGCCAGTAGTATCGGGAACACTGAAGCTTTCTTT. Based on the CDR3 plus reference TRBV19 and TRBJ1-1, the full variable domain is DGGITQSPKYLFRKEGQNVTLSCEQNLNHDAMYWYRQDPGQGLRLIYYSQIVNDFQKGDIAEGYSVSREKKESFPLTVTSAQKNPTAFYLCASSIGNTEAFFGQGTRLTVV.

This clone was counted a few times. DNA of the CDR3: TGTGCCAGCAACACTAAACAGGGGGCAGGTTCACCCCTCCACTTT. Translation gives CASNTKQGAGSPLHF. V is TRBV6-6 and J is TRBJ1-6, with 9 bases lining up with TRBD1. Unmatched junction bases numbered 10, after V lost 7 bases and J lost 9 bases. Germline V CDR1 and CDR2: MNHNY, SVGAGI (reference sequence). This CDR3 has 15 residues.